This entry describes one T cell receptor beta chain. Generated by immunoSEQ multiplex PCR, the TCRdb table keeps only in-frame clones and is missing some. The sample consists of roughly 660,000 clones, around nine tenths of them appearing once. In germline, CDR1 is SGHNT, CDR2 YYREEE (reference sequence). Trimming took 4 bases from V and 6 from J, leaving 8 bases between them. This CDR3 region has 11 residues. This sample is drawn from a study of shared T cell receptors in the human thymus. The same data also contributed to another study, on human thymus T cells. That paper adds: Resections that were taken during corrective heart surgery supplied the thymus tissue. Thymic repertoires of unrelated individuals were reported in related research to overlap highly.

The TCR was taken from a boy less than two years old with a congenital heart defect. V and J are TRBV5-4 and TRBJ2-7, with D possibly matching TRBD1 (7 bases). Sample: thymocytes. DNA of the CDR3: TGTGCCAGCAGCCAGGGGGGCGAGCAGTACTTC. This gives the protein CASSQGGEQYF.